The following is a TCR beta chain sequence with its context. Its antigen is not identified. The data originate from a study of CD4 T cells in relation to SARS-CoV-2 and coronaviruses. In the study overall: TCR beta CDR3s were sequenced after roughly nine-day antigen culture of PBMCs.

This CDR3 comprises 12 residues. Per the germline V gene, CDR1 is SNHLY and CDR2 is FYNNEI. V was clipped by 8 bases and J by 3 bases, with 11 bases between them. Survey-level TCR-beta sequencing used DNA from CEF-cultured naive and memory CD4+ T cells. Sequencing was performed with immunoSEQ multiplex PCR; in TCRdb, only in-frame clones are kept and a portion is missing. Among some 46,000 clones listed, roughly 82% were seen once. Naive and memory CD4+ T cells were separated from cryopreserved PBMCs. Sample: naive CD4+ T cells from PBMCs, cultured in vitro. As to subset: naive CD4+ T cells isolated by negative enrichment. The receptor was derived from an adult with COVID-19. V gene TRBV2 combines with J gene TRBJ2-7, with a tentative D call TRBD2 (5 bases). For the CDR3, the DNA is TGTGCCAGCTACGACGGGAACTACGAGCAGTACTTC. It is translated as CASYDGNYEQYF.